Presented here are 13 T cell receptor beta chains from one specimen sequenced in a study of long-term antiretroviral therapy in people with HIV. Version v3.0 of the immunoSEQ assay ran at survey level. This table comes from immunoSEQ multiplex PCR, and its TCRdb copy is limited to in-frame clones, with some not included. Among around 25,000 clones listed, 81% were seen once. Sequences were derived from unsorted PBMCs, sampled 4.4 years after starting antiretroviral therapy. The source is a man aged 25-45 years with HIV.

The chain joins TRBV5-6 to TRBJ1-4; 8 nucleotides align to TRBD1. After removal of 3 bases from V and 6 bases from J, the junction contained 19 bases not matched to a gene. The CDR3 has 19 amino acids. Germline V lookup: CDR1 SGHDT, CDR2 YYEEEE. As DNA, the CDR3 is TGTGCCAGCAGCTATTACTACCCCCAGGGGGCGAGGAGGGATGAAAAACTGTTTTTT. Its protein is CASSYYYPQGARRDEKLFF.

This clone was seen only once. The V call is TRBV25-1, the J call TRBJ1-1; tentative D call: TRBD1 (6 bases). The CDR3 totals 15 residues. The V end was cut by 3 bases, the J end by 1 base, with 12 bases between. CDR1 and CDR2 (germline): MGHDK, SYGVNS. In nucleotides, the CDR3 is TGTGCCAGCAGTGACCCCAGGGGCTCGAACACTGAAGCTTTCTTT. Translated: CASSDPRGSNTEAFF.

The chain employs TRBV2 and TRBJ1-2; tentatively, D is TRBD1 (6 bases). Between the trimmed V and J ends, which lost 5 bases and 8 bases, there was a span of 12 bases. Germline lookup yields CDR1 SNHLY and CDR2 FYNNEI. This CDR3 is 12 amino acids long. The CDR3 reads CASSPGTMGYTF. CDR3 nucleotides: TGTGCCAGCAGTCCGGGGACAATGGGCTACACCTTC.

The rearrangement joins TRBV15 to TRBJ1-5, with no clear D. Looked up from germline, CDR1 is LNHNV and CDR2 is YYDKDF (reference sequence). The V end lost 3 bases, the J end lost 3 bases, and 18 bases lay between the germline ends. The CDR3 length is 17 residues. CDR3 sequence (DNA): TGTGCCACCAGCAGGCTTTCCCGAGGAGTGGTCAATCAGCCCCAGCATTTT. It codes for CATSRLSRGVVNQPQHF. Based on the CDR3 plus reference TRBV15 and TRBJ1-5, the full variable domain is DAMVIQNPRYQVTQFGKPVTLSCSQTLNHNVMYWYQQKSSQAPKLLFHYYDKDFNNEADTPDNFQSRRPNTSFCFLDIRSPGLGDTAMYLCATSRLSRGVVNQPQHFGDGTRLSIL.

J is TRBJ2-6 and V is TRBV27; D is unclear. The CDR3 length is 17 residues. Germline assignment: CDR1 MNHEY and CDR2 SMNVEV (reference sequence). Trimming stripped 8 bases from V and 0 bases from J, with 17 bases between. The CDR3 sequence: CASYSRTVTSGANVLTF. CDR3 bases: TGTGCCAGCTACTCTCGGACGGTGACCTCTGGGGCCAACGTCCTGACTTTC. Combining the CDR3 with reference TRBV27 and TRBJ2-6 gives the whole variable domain EAQVTQNPRYLITVTGKKLTVTCSQNMNHEYMSWYRQDPGLGLRQIYYSMNVEVTDKGDVPEGYKVSRKEKRNFPLILESPSPNQTSLYFCASYSRTVTSGANVLTFGAGSRLTVL.

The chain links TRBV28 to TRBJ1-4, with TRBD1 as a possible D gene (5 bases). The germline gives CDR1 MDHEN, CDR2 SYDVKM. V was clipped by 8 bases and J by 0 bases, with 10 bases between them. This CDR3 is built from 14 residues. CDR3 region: CASGTVATNEKLFF. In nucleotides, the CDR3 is TGTGCCAGCGGGACCGTCGCAACTAATGAAAAACTGTTTTTT.

The CDR3 loop is CASSLAGTGNQPQHF. In nucleotides, the CDR3 is TGTGCCAGCAGCTTAGCCGGGACAGGGAATCAGCCCCAGCATTTT. The chain has TRBV7-9 and TRBJ1-5; 9 bases agree with TRBD1. Losses at the gene ends were 0 bases for V and 4 bases for J; bases not matched to a gene: 1. Germline V gives CDR1 SEHNR, CDR2 FQNEAQ (reference sequence). The CDR3 extends over 15 amino acids.

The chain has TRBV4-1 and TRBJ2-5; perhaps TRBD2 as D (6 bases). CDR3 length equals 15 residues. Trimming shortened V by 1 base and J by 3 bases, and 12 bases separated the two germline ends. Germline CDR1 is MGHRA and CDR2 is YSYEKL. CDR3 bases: TGCGCCAGCAGCCAAGTAACTAGCAGGGAAGAGACCCAGTACTTC. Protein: CASSQVTSREETQYF.

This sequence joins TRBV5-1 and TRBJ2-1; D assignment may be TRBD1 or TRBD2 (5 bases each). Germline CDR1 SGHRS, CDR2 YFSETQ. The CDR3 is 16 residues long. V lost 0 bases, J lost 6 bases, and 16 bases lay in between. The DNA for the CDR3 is TGCGCCAGCAGCTTGGTGGGGGTTCCCTCCCTCAATGAGCAGTTCTTC. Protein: CASSLVGVPSLNEQFF.

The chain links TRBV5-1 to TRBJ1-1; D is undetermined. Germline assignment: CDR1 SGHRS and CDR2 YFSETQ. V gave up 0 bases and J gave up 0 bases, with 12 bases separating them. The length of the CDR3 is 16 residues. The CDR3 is CASSLGSPRVNTEAFF. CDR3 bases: TGCGCCAGCAGCTTGGGATCCCCGAGGGTGAACACTGAAGCTTTCTTT.

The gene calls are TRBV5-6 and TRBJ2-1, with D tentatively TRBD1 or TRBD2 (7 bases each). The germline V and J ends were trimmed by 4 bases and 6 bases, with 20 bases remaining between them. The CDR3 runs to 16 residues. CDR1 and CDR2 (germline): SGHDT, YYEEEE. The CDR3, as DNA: TGTGCCAGCAGCCTGTCTCCCAGGGGGGGCACCAATGAGCAGTTCTTC. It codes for CASSLSPRGGTNEQFF.

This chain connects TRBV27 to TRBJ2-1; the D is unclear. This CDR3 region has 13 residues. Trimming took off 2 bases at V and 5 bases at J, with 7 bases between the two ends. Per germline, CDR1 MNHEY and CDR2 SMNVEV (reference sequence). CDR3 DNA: TGTGCCAGCAGTTTAATCCGGCACAATGAGCAGTTCTTC. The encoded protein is CASSLIRHNEQFF.

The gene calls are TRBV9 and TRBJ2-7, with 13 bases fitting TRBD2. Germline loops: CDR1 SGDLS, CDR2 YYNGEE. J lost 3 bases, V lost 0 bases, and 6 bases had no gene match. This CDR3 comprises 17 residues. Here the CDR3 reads CASSVGGTSGDYYEQYF. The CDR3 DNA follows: TGTGCCAGCAGCGTAGGGGGGACTAGCGGGGACTACTACGAGCAGTACTTC.